Each of the 23 T cell receptor beta chains below was sequenced from the same sample in a study of T cells after yellow fever vaccination. TCRdb processed the 5' RACE reads anew with MiXCR; each CDR3 protein has one entry. The table shows 300,000 or so distinct CDR3 sequences, with 3% to 4.5% occurring only once. The specimen comprised PBMCs, sampled 5 days after the yellow fever booster vaccination. The source of these receptors is a young man who received the YFV17D yellow fever vaccine.

This clonotype was picked up many times. The CDR3 DNA is TGCAGTGCTAAAGTGGGAGTCAATCAGCCCCAGCATTTT. The encoded protein is CSAKVGVNQPQHF. V usage is TRBV20-1 and J usage is TRBJ1-5; D is unresolved. Germline lookup yields CDR1 DFQATT and CDR2 SNEGSKA (reference sequence). This CDR3 spans 13 amino acids. Between the trimmed V and J ends, which lost 4 bases and 3 bases, there was a span of 10 bases.

The table lists this clonotype with a few counts. J is TRBJ1-1 and V is TRBV5-1, with a possible D match to TRBD1 (6 bases). Germline V lookup: CDR1 SGHRS, CDR2 YFSETQ. CDR3 length: 14 residues. Trimming stripped 4 bases from V and 1 base from J, with 11 bases between. In DNA, the CDR3 is TGCGCCAGCAGCATTTCCAGGGGGAACACTGAAGCTTTCTTT. Translation gives CASSISRGNTEAFF.

The V call is TRBV6-1, the J call TRBJ1-2; D gene unclear. Germline CDR1 reads MNHNS; CDR2 reads SASEGT. V was pared by 1 base and J by 4 bases, with 4 bases between. The CDR3 has 12 amino acids. Written as DNA, the CDR3 is TGTGCCAGCAGTGAAGGGCTCTATGGCTACACCTTC. Amino acids: CASSEGLYGYTF.

This clonotype showed up just a few times. The chain recombines TRBV27 with TRBJ2-6, with D unclear. Germline V gene lookup returns CDR1 MNHEY and CDR2 SMNVEV (reference sequence). Trimming cost V 3 bases and J 0 bases, with 9 bases left between them. The CDR3 runs to 16 residues. CDR3 region: CASSFGVASGANVLTF. CDR3 in DNA: TGTGCCAGCAGTTTTGGTGTGGCCTCTGGGGCCAACGTCCTGACTTTC.

V and J are TRBV2 and TRBJ2-2, with D possibly TRBD1 on 6 matching bases. The CDR3 loop spans 13 amino acids. V lost 4 bases and J 6 bases, leaving 9 bases between the germline ends. Germline loops: CDR1 SNHLY, CDR2 FYNNEI. For the CDR3, the DNA is TGTGCCAGCAGTGTTCAGGGGTCCGGGGAGCTGTTTTTT. It is translated as CASSVQGSGELFF.

The chain combines TRBV6-1 with TRBJ1-2, with unresolved D. In germline, CDR1 is MNHNS, CDR2 SASEGT. V dropped 7 bases and J dropped 3 bases, with 6 bases sitting between them. The CDR3 contains 11 residues. CDR3 in amino acids: CASKVDYGYTF. The CDR3 region has the DNA TGTGCCAGCAAGGTTGACTATGGCTACACCTTC.

The rearrangement uses TRBV7-7 and TRBJ2-5, with D uncertain. Trimming cost V 7 bases and J 2 bases, with 14 bases left between them. CDR1 and CDR2 from the germline V gene are SSHAT and FNYEAQ (reference sequence). The CDR3 runs to 14 residues. Here the CDR3 DNA reads TGTGCCAGCACAGCAGCAGGCGGACAAGAGACCCAGTACTTC. This codes for CASTAAGGQETQYF.

The V and J genes are TRBV5-1 and TRBJ1-5; perhaps TRBD1 as D (5 bases). This CDR3 is built from 14 residues. Trimming took off 0 bases at V and 4 bases at J, with 8 bases between the two ends. CDR1 and CDR2 (germline): SGHRS, YFSETQ. Written as DNA, the CDR3 is TGCGCCAGCAGCTTGGGGACACCAAATCAGCCCCAGCATTTT. Translation: CASSLGTPNQPQHF.

V usage is TRBV7-2 and J usage is TRBJ2-1; 9 nucleotides align to TRBD2. With V trimmed by 2 bases and J by 13 bases, 9 bases remained unmatched. The CDR3 totals 14 residues. In germline, CDR1 is SGHTA, CDR2 FQGNSA. CDR3 protein: CASSLSLRGGPQFF. In nucleotides, the CDR3 is TGTGCCAGCAGCTTATCACTGCGGGGGGGCCCACAGTTCTTC.

This clonotype was seen many times. V and J are TRBV20-1 and TRBJ1-5; D gene unclear. CDR1 and CDR2 from the germline V gene are DFQATT and SNEGSKA (reference sequence). V dropped 3 bases and J dropped 7 bases, with 10 bases sitting between them. This CDR3 has 12 amino acids. The CDR3 loop reads CSASAPEQPQHF. CDR3 in DNA: TGCAGTGCTAGTGCCCCGGAGCAGCCCCAGCATTTT.

This clonotype was detected ten times or more. The chain combines TRBV7-2 with TRBJ2-7; D uncertain. The CDR3 extends over 14 amino acids. V was clipped by 3 bases and J by 2 bases, with 11 bases between them. Germline CDR1 and CDR2: SGHTA and FQGNSA. This CDR3 is CASSLSDGAYEQYF. CDR3 in DNA: TGTGCCAGCAGCTTGAGTGACGGAGCCTACGAGCAGTACTTC.

This clonotype was picked up a small number of times. The genes are TRBV18 and TRBJ1-5; D ambiguous. This CDR3 is 14 amino acids long. Per the germline V gene, CDR1 is KGHSH and CDR2 is LQKENI. Between the trimmed V and J ends, which lost 1 base and 3 bases, there was a span of 7 bases. The CDR3 spells CASSPRTDNQPQHF. Written as DNA, the CDR3 is TGTGCCAGCTCACCACGGACTGACAATCAGCCCCAGCATTTT.

This clonotype was found many times. The chain links TRBV12-3 or TRBV12-4 to TRBJ1-2; 8 positions match TRBD1. Unmatched junction bases numbered 5, after V lost 6 bases and J lost 5 bases. The CDR3 is made up of 13 amino acids. The CDR3 bases are TGTGCCAGCAGCCCTGGGACAGGATATGGCTACACCTTC. Translating gives CASSPGTGYGYTF.

This clonotype was seen a few times. This chain connects TRBV29-1 to TRBJ1-4; D might be TRBD1 (5 bases). The CDR3 is made up of 13 amino acids. From germline, CDR1 is SQVTM and CDR2 ANQGSEA. Trimming removed 3 bases from V and 8 bases from J, with 13 bases in between. The CDR3 here is CSVEVAPGEKLFF. DNA of the CDR3: TGCAGCGTTGAGGTCGCCCCAGGGGAAAAACTGTTTTTT.

The rearrangement joins TRBV27 to TRBJ2-1; tentatively, D is TRBD1 or TRBD2 (7 bases each). The CDR3 covers 15 residues. Trimming left V 6 bases short and J 0 bases short, with 12 bases between. Germline V gene data show CDR1 as MNHEY and CDR2 as SMNVEV (reference sequence). CDR3 bases: TGTGCCAGCAGGGGGAGGGGGCACTCCTACAATGAGCAGTTCTTC. Its protein product is CASRGRGHSYNEQFF.

This chain connects TRBV24-1 to TRBJ1-2; 7 bases align to TRBD1. CDR3 size: 16 residues. The V and J ends lost 7 bases and 0 bases, in that order; junction bases with no gene match: 10. CDR1 and CDR2 (germline): KGHDR, SFDVKD. CDR3: CATSAGTATANYGYTF. The CDR3 nucleotides read TGTGCCACCAGCGCCGGGACAGCCACCGCTAACTATGGCTACACCTTC.

This clonotype was picked up many times. The chain couples TRBV4-3 to TRBJ2-1; TRBD1 is a possible D gene (5 bases). The CDR3 is 15 residues long. CDR1 is LGHNA and CDR2 is YSLEER in the germline V gene. Trimming took off 1 base at V and 7 bases at J, with 14 bases between the two ends. CDR3 in amino acids: CASSQGQGGLNEQFF. CDR3 nucleotide sequence: TGCGCCAGCAGCCAAGGTCAGGGTGGCCTTAATGAGCAGTTCTTC.

This sequence joins TRBV5-6 and TRBJ2-1; D gene uncertain. The CDR3 contains 12 residues. The V gene's germline CDR1 is SGHDT and CDR2 YYEEEE. The ends were cut back, 0 bases at V and 7 bases at J, with 5 bases in the middle. CDR3 region: CASSLGQNEQFF. DNA for the CDR3: TGTGCCAGCAGCTTGGGACAAAATGAGCAGTTCTTC.

This sequence joins TRBV7-2 and TRBJ1-2; TRBD1 might be the D (5 bases). This CDR3 spans 14 amino acids. The germline V and J ends were trimmed by 4 bases and 2 bases, with 11 bases remaining between them. In germline, CDR1 is SGHTA, CDR2 FQGNSA. DNA of the CDR3: TGTGCCAGCAGCTACGACAGTGCCAACTATGGCTACACCTTC. Protein sequence: CASSYDSANYGYTF.

This clonotype was seen at least ten times. The chain employs TRBV2 and TRBJ2-7; possible D gene TRBD1, 6 bases. Germline CDR1 reads SNHLY; CDR2 reads FYNNEI. Trimming cost V 7 bases and J 4 bases, with 11 bases left between them. The CDR3 runs 12 residues. DNA for the CDR3: TGTGCCAGCAACAGGGCCCAATACGAGCAGTACTTC. As protein: CASNRAQYEQYF.

At least ten counts were recorded for this clonotype. The chain uses TRBV7-9 and TRBJ2-2, with D hard to call. The CDR3 loop spans 13 amino acids. The V gene lost 1 base and the J gene lost 6 bases, with 6 bases spanning the gap. Per the germline V gene, CDR1 is SEHNR and CDR2 is FQNEAQ (reference sequence). The CDR3, as DNA: TGTGCCAGCAGCTTAGAATGGGCCGGGGAGCTGTTTTTT. Protein: CASSLEWAGELFF.

The sample holds a few counts of this clonotype. This chain connects TRBV10-3 to TRBJ2-1, with unresolved D. Germline CDR1 ENHRY, CDR2 SYGVKD. The CDR3 extends over 13 amino acids. Trimming pared 2 bases from V and 9 bases from J, leaving 11 bases between. The CDR3 spells CAISEGPRGEQFF. The DNA for the CDR3 is TGTGCCATCAGTGAGGGACCCCGAGGTGAGCAGTTCTTC.

The chain's CDR3 is CSASRPATYEQYF. The CDR3 DNA reads as TGCAGTGCTAGCAGGCCGGCTACCTACGAGCAGTACTTC. The rearrangement uses TRBV20-1 and TRBJ2-7; no reliable D call. The ends were cut back, 3 bases at V and 2 bases at J, with 11 bases in the middle. Germline CDR1 reads DFQATT; CDR2 reads SNEGSKA (reference sequence). The length of the CDR3 is 13 residues.